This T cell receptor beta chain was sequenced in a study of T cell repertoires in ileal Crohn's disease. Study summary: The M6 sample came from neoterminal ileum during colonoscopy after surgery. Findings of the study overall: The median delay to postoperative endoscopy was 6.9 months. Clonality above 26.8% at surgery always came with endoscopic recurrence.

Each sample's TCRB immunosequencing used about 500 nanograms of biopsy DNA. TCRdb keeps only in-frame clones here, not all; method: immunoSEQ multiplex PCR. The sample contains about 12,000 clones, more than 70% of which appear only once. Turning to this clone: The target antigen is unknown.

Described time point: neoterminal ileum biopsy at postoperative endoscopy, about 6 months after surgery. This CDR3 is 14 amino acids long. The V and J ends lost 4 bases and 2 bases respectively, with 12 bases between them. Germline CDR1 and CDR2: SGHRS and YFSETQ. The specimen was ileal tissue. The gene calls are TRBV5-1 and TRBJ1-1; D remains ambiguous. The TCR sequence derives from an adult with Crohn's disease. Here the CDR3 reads CASSVTRINTEAFF. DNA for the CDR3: TGCGCCAGCAGCGTTACAAGAATTAACACTGAAGCTTTCTTT.